The 2 T cell receptor beta chains listed next were all sequenced from one sample in a study of beta chain features in type 1 diabetes. These receptors are not linked to any known antigen. Study-level points and caveats: TCRB CDR3s were moderately but significantly shorter in Type 1 diabetes patients in all four CD4+ subsets.

Sequenced material consisted of expressed TCRB transcripts (all of the isolated RNA was reverse transcribed). Sequencing used immunoSEQ multiplex PCR; TCRdb keeps in-frame clones, though not all of them. The sample lists about 660,000 clones, about an eighth occurring once. The sample was naive CD4+ T cells from blood. The receptors derive from a man aged 18 to 30 with type 1 diabetes.

The chain combines TRBV7-2 with TRBJ2-7; D may be TRBD2 (5 bases). Trimming left V 5 bases short and J 5 bases short, with 13 bases between. The CDR3 runs to 13 residues. From germline, CDR1 is SGHTA and CDR2 FQGNSA. CDR3 DNA sequence: TGTGCCAGCAGCCCTCCGAGAGGGAACGAGCAGTACTTC. The encoded protein is CASSPPRGNEQYF.

This clone was counted between two and nine times. The V and J genes are TRBV7-2 and TRBJ2-2; TRBD1 matches at 7 bases. Looked up from germline, CDR1 is SGHTA and CDR2 is FQGNSA. CDR3 length: 15 amino acids. V gave up 5 bases and J gave up 5 bases; unmatched junction bases: 8. CDR3 nucleotide sequence: TGTGCCAGCAGCCGAAACAGGGGAGCAACCGGGGAGCTGTTTTTT. Translated: CASSRNRGATGELFF.